The 2 T cell receptor beta chains reported below all come from one sample, sequenced in a study of blood T cell repertoires in COVID-19 (dated by TCRdb to between 2020 and 2021). The library relied on the immunoSEQ multiplex PCR assay. Entries here come from immuneACCESS through TCRdb and include only in-frame sequences with V and J called. Some clones fail to appear in such tables; in the studies checked, an unresolved V gene covers under half of the shortfall, and the cause of the remainder is unknown. For this sample the table gives some 130,000 clones, of which just under 85% were detected only once. The ten most abundant clones make up 13% of the sample. The sequenced material came from peripheral blood. These receptors all come from a human donor in a cohort sampled during active COVID-19.

J is TRBJ1-3 and V is TRBV6-8, with a weak D call TRBD1 (6 bases). This CDR3 region has 16 residues. Trimming removed 0 bases at V and 4 bases at J, with 13 bases between. CDR1 is MNHGY, CDR2 SAAAGT, per germline. The CDR3 is CASSYSGRGRGNTIYF. The CDR3 coding sequence is TGTGCCAGCAGTTACTCGGGCAGGGGCAGAGGAAACACCATATATTTT.

This clone turned up a few times. This sequence joins TRBV2 and TRBJ2-1; 9 bases are shared with TRBD2. The V gene's germline CDR1 is SNHLY and CDR2 FYNNEI. With 3 bases clipped from V and 4 bases from J, the junction kept 7 bases outside the gene matches. This CDR3 has 16 amino acids. CDR3 in DNA: TGTGCCAGCAGTGATTACCTAGCGGGGAGTTACAATGAGCAGTTCTTC. Translated, it gives CASSDYLAGSYNEQFF. Supplemented by reference TRBV2 and TRBJ2-1, the full variable domain reads EPEVTQTPSHQVTQMGQEVILRCVPISNHLYFYWYRQILGQKVEFLVSFYNNEISEKSEIFDDQFSVERPDGSNFTLKIRSTKLEDSAMYFCASSDYLAGSYNEQFFGPGTRLTVL.